This is a list of T cell receptor beta chains from one sample in a study of blood T cell repertoires in COVID-19. This table comes from immunoSEQ multiplex PCR, and its TCRdb copy is limited to in-frame clones, with some not included. The repertoire holds around 300,000 clones, with approximately 88% as singletons. Sequences were obtained from PBMCs or T cells enriched from blood (not recorded which). Receptors originate from a man aged 30 to 45 who had recovered from COVID-19. Each CDR3 is given without its conserved first and last residue.

cdr3_length j_call v_call cdr3_aa
13 TRBJ2-7 TRBV6-2/TRBV6-3 ASSYGPREAYEQY
13 TRBJ2-3 TRBV7-7 AKIPQRGRTDTQY
14 TRBJ2-2 TRBV7-8 ASSTLAGGRTGELF
14 TRBJ2-5 TRBV7-9 ASSPERASGVETQY
12 TRBJ2-1 TRBV5-1 ASSLGTGENEQF
14 TRBJ1-5 TRBV4-1 ASSQEGQGTNQPQH
11 TRBJ2-5 TRBV5-1 ASSLTSAETQY
13 TRBJ1-6 TRBV7-2 ASSLDSGSGSPLH
13 TRBJ2-5 TRBV7-9 ASSRQGRGQETQY
13 TRBJ1-3 TRBV7-9 ASSLVQGSRNTIY
13 TRBJ2-2 TRBV9 ASSAGTANTGELF
11 TRBJ2-1 TRBV27 ASSLRGNNEQF
13 TRBJ2-3 TRBV5-1 ASSFSLVGTDTQY
13 TRBJ1-4 TRBV2 ASSKQGGSSEKLF
14 TRBJ2-7 TRBV18 ASSPPSGTGGNEQY
10 TRBJ2-7 TRBV18 ASSPDTYEQY
11 TRBJ2-5 TRBV3-1/TRBV3-2 ASSPGTVETQY
13 TRBJ1-1 TRBV28 ASTDPMGGNTEAF
12 TRBJ1-2 TRBV5-1 ASRGTLANYGYT
11 TRBJ2-7 TRBV7-9 ASSFARQNEQY
14 TRBJ2-3 TRBV6-5 ASSSSGTSVTDTQY
12 TRBJ1-6 TRBV28 ASRPPGENSPLH
11 TRBJ1-1 TRBV15 ATSRDGYTEAF
13 TRBJ1-2 TRBV18 ASSPNGQGWNGYT
14 TRBJ1-5 TRBV19 ASRQSLTRSNQPQH
12 TRBJ1-5 TRBV2 ASSVTQGNQPQH
15 TRBJ1-2 TRBV18 ASSPTSGTGPNYGYT
12 TRBJ1-1 TRBV15 ATSRIQGDTEAF
12 TRBJ2-2 TRBV11-2 ASSLGGSTGELF
12 TRBJ2-3 TRBV28 ASTSGTGGDTQY
10 TRBJ2-2 TRBV2 ASSVVGGELF
14 TRBJ2-3 TRBV5-4 ASSPWRGGGTDTQY
14 TRBJ2-2 TRBV11-2 ASSLSRTTNTGELF
14 TRBJ2-1 TRBV7-8 ASSLVAGDLDNEQF
13 TRBJ2-2 TRBV6-5 ASKNWQANTGELF
12 TRBJ1-1 TRBV19 ASSPGQGYTEAF
11 TRBJ1-2 TRBV6-5 ASSLYRGRGYT
12 TRBJ1-2 TRBV13 ASSLGSQDSGYT
12 TRBJ2-2 TRBV25-1 ASSEVGGAGELF
13 TRBJ2-3 TRBV7-8 ASSFSSGGADTQY
11 TRBJ2-3 TRBV12-3/TRBV12-4 ASSLQASGTQY
12 TRBJ2-7 TRBV7-9 ASSLQGTTYEQY